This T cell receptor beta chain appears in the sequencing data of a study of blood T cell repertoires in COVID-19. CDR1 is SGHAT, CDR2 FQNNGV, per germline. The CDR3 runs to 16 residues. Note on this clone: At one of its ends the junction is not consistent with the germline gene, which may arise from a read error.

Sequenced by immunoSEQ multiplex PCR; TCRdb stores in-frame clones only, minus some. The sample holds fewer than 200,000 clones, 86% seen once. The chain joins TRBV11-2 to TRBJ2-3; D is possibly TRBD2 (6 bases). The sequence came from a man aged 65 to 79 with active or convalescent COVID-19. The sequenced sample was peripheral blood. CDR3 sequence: CASNLIPAAGSDTQYF. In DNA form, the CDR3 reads TGTGCCAGCAACTTAATTCCGGCCGCCGGGAGTGATACGCAGTATTTT.